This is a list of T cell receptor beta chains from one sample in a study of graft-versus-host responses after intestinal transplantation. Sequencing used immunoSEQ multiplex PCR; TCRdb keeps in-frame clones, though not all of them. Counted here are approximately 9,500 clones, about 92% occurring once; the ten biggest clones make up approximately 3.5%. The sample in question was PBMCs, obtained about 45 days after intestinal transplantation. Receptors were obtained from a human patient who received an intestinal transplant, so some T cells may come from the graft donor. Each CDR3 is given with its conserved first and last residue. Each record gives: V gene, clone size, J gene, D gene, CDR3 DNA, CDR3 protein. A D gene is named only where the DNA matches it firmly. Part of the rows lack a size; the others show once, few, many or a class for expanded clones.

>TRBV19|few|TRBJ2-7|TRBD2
TGTGCCAGCTGTGAGCGGGGGGACCCCTACGAGCAGTACTTC
CASCERGDPYEQYF
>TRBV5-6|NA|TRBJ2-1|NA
TGTGCCAGCAGCCCAGGGAGCGCTGAGCAGTTCTTC
CASSPGSAEQFF
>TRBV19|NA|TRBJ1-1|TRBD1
TGTGCCAGTAGCAGGGGGCGTTACACTGAAGCTTTCTTT
CASSRGRYTEAFF
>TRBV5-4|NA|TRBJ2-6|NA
TGTGCCAGCAGCTTTCCGCGACAGACCTCTGGGGCCAACGTCCTGACTTTC
CASSFPRQTSGANVLTF
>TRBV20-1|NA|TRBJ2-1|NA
TGCAGTGCTAGTGGGGGGACACAAATCTTC
CSASGGTQIF
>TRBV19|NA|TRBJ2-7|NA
TGTGCCAGTAGTATGTCACAGGGAATTCCCCTTACTCCCTACGAGCAGTACTTC
CASSMSQGIPLTPYEQYF
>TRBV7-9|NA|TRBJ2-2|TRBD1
TGTGCCAGCAGCCGACAGGGAACGAACACCGGGGAGCTGTTTTTT
CASSRQGTNTGELFF
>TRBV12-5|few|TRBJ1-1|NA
TGTGCTAGTGCCCAGATTTACTCAGGGGCTGGTGAAGCTTTCTTT
CASAQIYSGAGEAFF
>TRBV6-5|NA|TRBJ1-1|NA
TGTGCCAGCAGGTTAACTGAAGCTTTCTTT
CASRLTEAFF
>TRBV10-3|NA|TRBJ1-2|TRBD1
TGTGCCATCAGCGAAGACAGGGGGAGGTACTATGGCTACACCTTC
CAISEDRGRYYGYTF
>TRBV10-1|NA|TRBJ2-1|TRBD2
TGCGCCAGCAGTGAGCTGACTAGCGGCTACAATGAGCAGTTCTTC
CASSELTSGYNEQFF
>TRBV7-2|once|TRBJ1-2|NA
TGTGCCAGCAGCTTAGAAGCGCATAGCCCCTATGGCTACACCTTC
CASSLEAHSPYGYTF
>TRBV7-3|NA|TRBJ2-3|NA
TGTGCCAGCAGCCAATGGGCCGGCGGGAATGCAGATACGCAGTATTTT
CASSQWAGGNADTQYF
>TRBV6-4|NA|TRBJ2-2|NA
TGTGCCAGCAGTGACTCATGGCGGCTTCAGCACGGGGAGCTGTTTTTT
CASSDSWRLQHGELFF
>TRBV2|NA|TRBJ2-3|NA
TGTGCCAGCGTCGGAGTGGGAATGCGGGTCAGCACAGATACGCAGTATTTT
CASVGVGMRVSTDTQYF
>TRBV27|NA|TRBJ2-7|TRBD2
TGTGCCAGCAGTCCCCGGACTAGCGGGACTACCCATCCCTACGAGCAGTACTTC
CASSPRTSGTTHPYEQYF
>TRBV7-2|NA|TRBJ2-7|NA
TGTGCCAGCAGCCCACCCACGGGTTACTACGAGCAGTACTTC
CASSPPTGYYEQYF
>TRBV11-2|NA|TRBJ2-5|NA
TGTGCCAGCAGCTTAGAACTAGGCCTCCACGAGACCCAGTACTTC
CASSLELGLHETQYF
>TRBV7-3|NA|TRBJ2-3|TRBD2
TGTGCCAGCAGCTTAAGCGGGGGGATAGATACGCAGTATTTT
CASSLSGGIDTQYF
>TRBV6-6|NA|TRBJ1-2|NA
TGTGCCAGCACCCCTGGACGGTACCCTTATGGCTACACCTTC
CASTPGRYPYGYTF
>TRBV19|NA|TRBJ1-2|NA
TGTGCCAGTAGTCCAGTTCTGGGCTACTATGGCTACACCTTC
CASSPVLGYYGYTF
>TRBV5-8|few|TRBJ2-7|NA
TGTGCCAGCAGCTATGACAGCCGCGCCTACGAGCAGTACTTC
CASSYDSRAYEQYF
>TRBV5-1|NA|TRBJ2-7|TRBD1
TGCGCCAGCAGCTTGGGTGACAGGGGGAGCGAGCAGTACTTC
CASSLGDRGSEQYF
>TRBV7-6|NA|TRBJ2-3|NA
TGTGCCAGCAGCTTAATACCCCCCAGGGGATCTAGCACAGATACGCAGTATTTT
CASSLIPPRGSSTDTQYF
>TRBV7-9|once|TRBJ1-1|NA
TGTGCCAGCAAGAGCATGAACACTGAAGCTTTCTTT
CASKSMNTEAFF